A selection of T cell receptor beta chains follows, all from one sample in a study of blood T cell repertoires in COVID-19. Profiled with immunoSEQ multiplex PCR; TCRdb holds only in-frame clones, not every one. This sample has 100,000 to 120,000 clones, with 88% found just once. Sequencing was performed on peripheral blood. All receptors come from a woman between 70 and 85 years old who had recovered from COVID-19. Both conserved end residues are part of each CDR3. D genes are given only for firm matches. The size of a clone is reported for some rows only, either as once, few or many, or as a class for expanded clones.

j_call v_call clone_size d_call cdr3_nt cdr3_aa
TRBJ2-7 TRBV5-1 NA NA TGCGCCAGCAGCGCTGTACAGGGATTAGGGTCCTACGAGCAGTACTTC CASSAVQGLGSYEQYF
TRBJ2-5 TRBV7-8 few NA TGTGCCAGCAGCCCCCAGCCCACAGAACAAGAGACCCAGTACTTC CASSPQPTEQETQYF
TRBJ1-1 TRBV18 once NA TGTGCCAGCTACGGGGATGGGGAAGCTTTCTTT CASYGDGEAFF
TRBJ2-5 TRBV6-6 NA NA TGTGCCAGCAGTTACCACAGGGAGGGGACCCAGTACTTC CASSYHREGTQYF
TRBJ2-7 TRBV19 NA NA TGTGCCAGTAGTAGACCGGGACAAGCCTACTACGAGCAGTACTTC CASSRPGQAYYEQYF
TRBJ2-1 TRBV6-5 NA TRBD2 TGTGCCAGCAGTTACGGCGGGAGGAACTACAATGAGCAGTTCTTC CASSYGGRNYNEQFF
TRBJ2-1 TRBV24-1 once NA TGTGTTAGAATCGCGCAGTTCTTC CVRIAQFF
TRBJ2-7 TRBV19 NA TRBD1 TGTGCCAGTAGTATCCCCGGGACAGGGGTCTACGAGCAGTACTTC CASSIPGTGVYEQYF
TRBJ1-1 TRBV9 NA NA TGTGCCAGCACCCCAGCGGGTATGAACACTGAAGCTTTCTTT CASTPAGMNTEAFF
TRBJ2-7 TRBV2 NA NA TGTGCCAGCAGTGTGAATACGCGGAGATACGAGCAGTACTTC CASSVNTRRYEQYF
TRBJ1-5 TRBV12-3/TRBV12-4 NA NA TGTGCCAGCAGCATACTAAGCAATCAGCCCCAGCATTTT CASSILSNQPQHF
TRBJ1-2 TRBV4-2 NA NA TGTGCCAGCAGCCAAGATCTAGACTATGGCTACACCTTC CASSQDLDYGYTF
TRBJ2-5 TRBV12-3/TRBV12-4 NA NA TGTGCCAGCAGTTTTAGGGGCGCGGAGACCCAGTACTTC CASSFRGAETQYF
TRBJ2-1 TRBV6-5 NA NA TGTGCCAGCAGTTACTCGGAGGGGGCTGAGCAGTTCTTC CASSYSEGAEQFF
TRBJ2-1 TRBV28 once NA TGTGCCAGCAGCAATATAGGGGGACCCACGGACAATGAGCAGTTCTTC CASSNIGGPTDNEQFF
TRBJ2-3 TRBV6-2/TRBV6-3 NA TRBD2 TGTGCCAGCAGTTACGGCCGCGGGAGGGCCTGGACAGATACGCAGTATTTT CASSYGRGRAWTDTQYF
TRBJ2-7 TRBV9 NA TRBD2 TGTGCCAGCAGCGTAGCCGGGGGGACGGCAACCTACGAGCAGTACTTC CASSVAGGTATYEQYF
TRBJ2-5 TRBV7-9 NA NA TGTGCCAGCAGCTTAGATTTATGGACAGCCGGGGAGACCCAGTACTTC CASSLDLWTAGETQYF
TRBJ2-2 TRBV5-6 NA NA TGTGCCAGCAGCTTGGAACAGTACTACACCGGGGAGCTGTTTTTT CASSLEQYYTGELFF
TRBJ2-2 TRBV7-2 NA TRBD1 TGTGCCAGCAAGGGGGCCCCGCGGACCGGGGAGCTGTTTTTT CASKGAPRTGELFF
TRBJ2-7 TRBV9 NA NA TGTGCCAGCAGCGATAAAGGGGTAACGGGCTCCTACGAGCAGTACTTC CASSDKGVTGSYEQYF
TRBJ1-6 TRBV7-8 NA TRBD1 TGTGCCAGCAGCGCCACAGGGGGAGAGAGTTCACCCCTCCACTTT CASSATGGESSPLHF
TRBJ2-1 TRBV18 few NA TGTGCCAGCTCTCTTCTCAATGAGCAGTTCTTC CASSLLNEQFF
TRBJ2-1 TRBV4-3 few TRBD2 TGCGCCAGCAGCCGACAACTAGCGGGAGTTTACAATGAGCAGTTCTTC CASSRQLAGVYNEQFF
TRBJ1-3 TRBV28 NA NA TGTGCCAGCAGTTTATATCCCCTGTCAGGTGCTGGAAACACCATATATTTT CASSLYPLSGAGNTIYF
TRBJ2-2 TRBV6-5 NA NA TGTGCCAGCAGTTACCAGGGAACCAACACCGGGGAGCTGTTTTTT CASSYQGTNTGELFF
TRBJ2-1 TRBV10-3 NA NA TGTGCCATCAGTGTGAAAACAGGGCGTGAGCAGTTCTTC CAISVKTGREQFF
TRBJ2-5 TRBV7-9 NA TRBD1 TGTGCCAGCAGCCCCAAGACAGGGGTAGAGACCCAGTACTTC CASSPKTGVETQYF
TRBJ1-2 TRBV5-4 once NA TGTGCCAGCAGGGTCCTCGACAGGCCCTCATATGGCTACACCTTC CASRVLDRPSYGYTF
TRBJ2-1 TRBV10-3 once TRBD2 TGTGCCATCAAATCGGTGACTAGCGGGATCAATGAGCAGTTCTTC CAIKSVTSGINEQFF
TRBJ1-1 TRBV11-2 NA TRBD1 TGTGCCAGCAGCTCCGGACAGGGGCCCTGGGGCGGTATGAACACTGAAGCTTTCTTT CASSSGQGPWGGMNTEAFF
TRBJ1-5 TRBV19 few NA TGTGCCAGTAGTATGGGCAGTTATCAGCCCCAGCATTTT CASSMGSYQPQHF
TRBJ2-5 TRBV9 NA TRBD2 TGTGCCAGCAGCGTAGAGGGACTAGCGGCGACTGGGACCCAGTACTTC CASSVEGLAATGTQYF
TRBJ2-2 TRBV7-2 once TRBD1 TGTGCCAGCAGCTTATTTGCGCAGGGGGCCACCGGGGAGCTGTTTTTT CASSLFAQGATGELFF
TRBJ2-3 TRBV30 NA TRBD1 TGTGCCTGGAGTTCGGGACAGGGGACAGATACGCAGTATTTT CAWSSGQGTDTQYF
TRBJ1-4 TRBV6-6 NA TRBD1 TGTGCCAGCAGTCGGACAGGGGGTTTGGGAACTAATGAAAAACTGTTTTTT CASSRTGGLGTNEKLFF
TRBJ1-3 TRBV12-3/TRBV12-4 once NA TGTGCCAGCAGTTTGGGGGGGAACACCATATATTTT CASSLGGNTIYF
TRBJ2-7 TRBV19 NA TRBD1 TGTGCCAGTAGTAAGGACAGGGGGTACGAGCAGTACTTC CASSKDRGYEQYF
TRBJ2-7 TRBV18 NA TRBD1 TGTGCCAGCTCACCACTAGTTACCTCCGGGACAGGGGACGACGAGCAGTACTTC CASSPLVTSGTGDDEQYF
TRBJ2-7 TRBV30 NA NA TGTGCCTGGAATGGTCGGGGAGTCCTACGGGAGCAGTACTTC CAWNGRGVLREQYF
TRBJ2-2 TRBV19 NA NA TGTGCCACCTCTTCCGGGAGTTTTTACACCGGGGAGCTGTTTTTT CATSSGSFYTGELFF
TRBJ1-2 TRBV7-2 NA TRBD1 TGTGCCAGCAGCCACGGACAGGACTATGGCTACACCTTC CASSHGQDYGYTF
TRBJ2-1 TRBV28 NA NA TGTGCCGGGGGGAGAACGAATGAGCAGTTCTTC CAGGRTNEQFF
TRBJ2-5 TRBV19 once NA TGTGCCAGTTCCGCCAGGGGCAGGGAGACCCAGTACTTC CASSARGRETQYF
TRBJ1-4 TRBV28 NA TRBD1 TGTGCCAGCAGTTTGTTGGGACAGGAGGATGAAAAACTGTTTTTT CASSLLGQEDEKLFF
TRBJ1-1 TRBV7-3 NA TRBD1 TGTGCCAGCGGCCGGGACAGGAACACTGAAGCTTTCTTT CASGRDRNTEAFF
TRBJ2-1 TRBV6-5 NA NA TGTGCCAGCAGTTACTCGTCAGGGGCCACACACAATGAGCAGTTCTTC CASSYSSGATHNEQFF
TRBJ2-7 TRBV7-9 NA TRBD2 TGTGCCAGCAGCTTAGCCTTGGCGGGAGCCCTCCACGAGCAGTACTTC CASSLALAGALHEQYF
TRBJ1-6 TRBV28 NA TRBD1 TGTGCCAGCAGAGAGGGGGCCTCGGGGAATTCACCCCTCCACTTT CASREGASGNSPLHF
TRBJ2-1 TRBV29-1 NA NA TGCAGCGTTGAGGGTGAGCGGGATGAGCAGTTCTTC CSVEGERDEQFF
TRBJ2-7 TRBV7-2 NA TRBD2 TGTGCCAGCAGCCCCAGAGGGATAGCGGGGGGGCCGTTAGACGAGCAGTACTTC CASSPRGIAGGPLDEQYF
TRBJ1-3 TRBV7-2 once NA TGTGCCAGCAGCTTAGCGCACAACTCTGGAAACACCATATATTTT CASSLAHNSGNTIYF
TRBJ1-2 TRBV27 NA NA TGTGCCAGCAGTTTATTTCCTCAGGGGAACTATGGCTACACCTTC CASSLFPQGNYGYTF
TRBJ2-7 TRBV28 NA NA TGTGCCACAGCCTCCGGACAAAACTACGAGCAGTACTTC CATASGQNYEQYF
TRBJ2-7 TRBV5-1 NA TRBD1 TGCGCCAGCAGCCCTATGGGGACAGCCTCCTACGAGCAGTACTTC CASSPMGTASYEQYF
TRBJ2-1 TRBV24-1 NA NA TGTGCCACCAGTGTGGCGGGCTATGAGCAGTTCTTC CATSVAGYEQFF
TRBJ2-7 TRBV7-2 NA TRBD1 TGTGCCAGCAGCTTAGCGGGGACAGGGCACGAGCAGTACTTC CASSLAGTGHEQYF
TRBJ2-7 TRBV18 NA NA TGTGCCAGCTCCCCCACTGTAGTTCTCGAGCAGTACTTC CASSPTVVLEQYF
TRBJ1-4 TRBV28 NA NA TGTGCCAGCAGTGTCCGGAGGGGCGGGGGGCTGTTTTTT CASSVRRGGGLFF
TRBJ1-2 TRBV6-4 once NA TGTGCCGACCAGGGCCCGCGGGGCTACACCTTC CADQGPRGYTF